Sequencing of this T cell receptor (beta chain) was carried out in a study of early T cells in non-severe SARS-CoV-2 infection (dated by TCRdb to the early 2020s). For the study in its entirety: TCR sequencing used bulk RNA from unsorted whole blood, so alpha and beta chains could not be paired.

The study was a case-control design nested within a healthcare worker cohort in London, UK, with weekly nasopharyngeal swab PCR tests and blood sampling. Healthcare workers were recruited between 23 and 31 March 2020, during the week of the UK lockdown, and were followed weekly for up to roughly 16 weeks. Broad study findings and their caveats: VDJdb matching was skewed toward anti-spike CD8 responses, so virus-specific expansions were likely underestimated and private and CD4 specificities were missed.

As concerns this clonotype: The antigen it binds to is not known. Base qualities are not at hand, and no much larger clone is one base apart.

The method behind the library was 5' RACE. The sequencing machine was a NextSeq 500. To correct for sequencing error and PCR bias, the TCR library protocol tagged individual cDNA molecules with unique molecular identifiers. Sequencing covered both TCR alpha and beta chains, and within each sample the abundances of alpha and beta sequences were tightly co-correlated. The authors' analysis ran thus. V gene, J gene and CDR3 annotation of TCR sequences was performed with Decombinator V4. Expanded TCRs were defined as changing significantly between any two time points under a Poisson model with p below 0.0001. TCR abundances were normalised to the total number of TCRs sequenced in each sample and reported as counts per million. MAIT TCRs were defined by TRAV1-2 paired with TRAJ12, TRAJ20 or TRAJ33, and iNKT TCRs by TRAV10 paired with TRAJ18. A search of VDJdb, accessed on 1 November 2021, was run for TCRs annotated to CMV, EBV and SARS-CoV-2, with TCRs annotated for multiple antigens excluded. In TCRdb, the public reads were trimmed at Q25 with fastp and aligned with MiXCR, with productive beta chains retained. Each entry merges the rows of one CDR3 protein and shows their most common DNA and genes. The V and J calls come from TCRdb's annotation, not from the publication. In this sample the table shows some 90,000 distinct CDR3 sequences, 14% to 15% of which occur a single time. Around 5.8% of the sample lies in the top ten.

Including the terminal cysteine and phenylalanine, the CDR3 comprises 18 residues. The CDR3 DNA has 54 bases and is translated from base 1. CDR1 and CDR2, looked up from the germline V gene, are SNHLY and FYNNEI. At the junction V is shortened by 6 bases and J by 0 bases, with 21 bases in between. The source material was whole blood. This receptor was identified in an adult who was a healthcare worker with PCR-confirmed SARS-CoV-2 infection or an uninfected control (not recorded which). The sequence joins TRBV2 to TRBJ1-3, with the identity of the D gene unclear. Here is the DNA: TGTGCCAGCAGGGATCACTCTAAGCTCTGGAACTCTGGAAACACCATATATTTT. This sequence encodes CASRDHSKLWNSGNTIYF. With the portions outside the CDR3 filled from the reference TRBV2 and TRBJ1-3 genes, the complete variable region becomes EPEVTQTPSHQVTQMGQEVILRCVPISNHLYFYWYRQILGQKVEFLVSFYNNEISEKSEIFDDQFSVERPDGSNFTLKIRSTKLEDSAMYFCASRDHSKLWNSGNTIYFGEGSWLTVV.